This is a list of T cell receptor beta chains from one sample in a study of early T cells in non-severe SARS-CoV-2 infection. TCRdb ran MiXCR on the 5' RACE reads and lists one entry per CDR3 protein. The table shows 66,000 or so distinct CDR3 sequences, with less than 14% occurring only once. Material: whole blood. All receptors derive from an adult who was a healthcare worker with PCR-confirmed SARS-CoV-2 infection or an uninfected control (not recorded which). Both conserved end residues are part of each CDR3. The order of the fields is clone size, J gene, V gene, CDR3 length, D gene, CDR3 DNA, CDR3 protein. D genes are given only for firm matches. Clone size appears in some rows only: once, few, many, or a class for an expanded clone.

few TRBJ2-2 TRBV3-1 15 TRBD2 TGTGCCAGCAGCCAAGCTGGACTAGAGGTCGGGGAGCTGTTTTTT CASSQAGLEVGELFF
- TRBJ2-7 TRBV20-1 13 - TGCAGTGCTAGTGGGGGAGACTCCTACGAGCAGTACTTC CSASGGDSYEQYF
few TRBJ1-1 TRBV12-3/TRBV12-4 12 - TGTGCCAGCAGGAAGGACAGTTCTGAAGCTTTCTTT CASRKDSSEAFF
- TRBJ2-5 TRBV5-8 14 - TGTGCCAGCCATGAGCACGGGGGTACAGAGACCCAGTACTTC CASHEHGGTETQYF
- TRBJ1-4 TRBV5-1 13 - TGCGCCAGCAGAACACAAACTAATGAAAAACTGTTTTTT CASRTQTNEKLFF
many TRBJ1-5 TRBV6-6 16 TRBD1 TGTGCCAGCAGTTACGGGCTGACAGGGAAGAATCAGCCCCAGCATTTT CASSYGLTGKNQPQHF
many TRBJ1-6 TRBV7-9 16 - TGTGCCAGCAGCTTACAGGGGAGCGCCCGGGTTTCACCCCTCCACTTT CASSLQGSARVSPLHF
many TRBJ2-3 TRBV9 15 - TGTGCCAGCAGCGTAGACCCCCGGTCCCGAGGGGGGCAGTATTTT CASSVDPRSRGGQYF
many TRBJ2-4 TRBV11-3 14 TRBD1 TGTGCCAGCAGCTCCGGACAGGGACCAAACATTCAGTACTTC CASSSGQGPNIQYF
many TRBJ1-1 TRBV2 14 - TGTGCCAGCAGGATACTAACAGGGCGGACTGAAGCTTTCTTT CASRILTGRTEAFF
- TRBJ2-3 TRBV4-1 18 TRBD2 TGCGCCAGCAGCCAAGGGGCGGCGCGGGGGGGCGGCGCAGATACGCAGTATTTT CASSQGAARGGGADTQYF
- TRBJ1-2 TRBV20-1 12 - TGCAGTGCTAGAGACCCCTCGTGGGGCTACACCTTC CSARDPSWGYTF
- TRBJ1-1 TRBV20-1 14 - TGCAGTGCTAGACCCCGGGGTCCAGGGACTGAAGCTTTCTTT CSARPRGPGTEAFF
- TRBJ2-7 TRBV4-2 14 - TGTGCCAGCAGCCAAGAAGGCAGGTCCTACGAGCAGTACTTC CASSQEGRSYEQYF
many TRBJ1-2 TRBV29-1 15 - TGCAGCGCCAACGGCGGAGCGGAGGGAGACTATGGCTACACCTTC CSANGGAEGDYGYTF
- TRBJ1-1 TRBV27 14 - TGTGCCAGCAGGCCCATAACTGTGAACACTGAAGCTTTCTTT CASRPITVNTEAFF
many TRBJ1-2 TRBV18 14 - TGTGCCAGCTCACCTCTAGCTGGGGAGGATGGCTACACCTTC CASSPLAGEDGYTF
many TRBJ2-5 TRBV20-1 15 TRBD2 TGCAGTGCTAGGAATAGCGGGGGGGCCGAAGAGACCCAGTACTTC CSARNSGGAEETQYF
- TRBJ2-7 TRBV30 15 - TGTGCCTGGAGTCCCCTCCGGTTTCGTGTGGCCGAGCAGTACTTC CAWSPLRFRVAEQYF
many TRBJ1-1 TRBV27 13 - TGTGCCAGCAGCCACATGTGGGACACTGAAGCTTTCTTT CASSHMWDTEAFF
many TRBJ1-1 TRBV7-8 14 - TGTGCCAGCAGCTTGATTGATCCGAACACTGAAGCTTTCTTT CASSLIDPNTEAFF
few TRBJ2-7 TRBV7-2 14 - TGTGCCAGCAGCTCCGTACGGGGCTTCTCCGAGCAGTACTTC CASSSVRGFSEQYF
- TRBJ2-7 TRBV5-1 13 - TGCGCCAGCAGCTTGGGACAGGACTACGAGCAGTACTTC CASSLGQDYEQYF
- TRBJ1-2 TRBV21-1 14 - TGTGCCAGCAGCAACCCACCCAACCTCTATGGCTACACCTTC CASSNPPNLYGYTF
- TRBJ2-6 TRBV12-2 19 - TGTGCAAGTCGCTCCAGAGACGGTGCGCGGGTCTCTGGGGCCAACGTCCTGACTTTC CASRSRDGARVSGANVLTF
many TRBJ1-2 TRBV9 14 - TGTGCCAGCAGCCCTCGACAGCCCGATTATGGCTACACCTTC CASSPRQPDYGYTF
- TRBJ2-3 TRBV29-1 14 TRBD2 TGCAGCGTTTCCACGGGGGGACGTGCAGATACGCAGTATTTT CSVSTGGRADTQYF
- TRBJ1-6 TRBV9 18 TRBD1 TGTGCCAGCAGCCCACGGGACAGGGGGACTATATGGAATTCACCCCTCCACTTT CASSPRDRGTIWNSPLHF
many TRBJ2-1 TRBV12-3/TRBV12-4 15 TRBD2 TGTGCCAGCAGTTCCCTAGCGGGGGGAGAGGATGAGCAGTTCTTC CASSSLAGGEDEQFF